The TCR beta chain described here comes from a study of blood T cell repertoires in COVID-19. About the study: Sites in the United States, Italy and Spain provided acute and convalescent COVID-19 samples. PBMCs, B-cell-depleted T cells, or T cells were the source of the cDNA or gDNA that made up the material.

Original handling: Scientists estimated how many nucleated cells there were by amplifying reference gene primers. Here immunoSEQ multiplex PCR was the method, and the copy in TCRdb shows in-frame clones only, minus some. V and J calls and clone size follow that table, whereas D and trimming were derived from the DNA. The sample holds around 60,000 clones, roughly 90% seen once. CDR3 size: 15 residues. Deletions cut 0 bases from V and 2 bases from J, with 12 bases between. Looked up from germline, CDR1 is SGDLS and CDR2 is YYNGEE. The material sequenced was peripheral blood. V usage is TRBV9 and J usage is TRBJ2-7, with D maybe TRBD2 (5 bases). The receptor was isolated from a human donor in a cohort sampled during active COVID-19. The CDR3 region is CASSVATSGTYEQYF. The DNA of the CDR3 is TGTGCCAGCAGCGTAGCTACAAGCGGAACCTACGAGCAGTACTTC.